This T cell receptor beta chain was identified in a study of vaccination effects on CD4 cells after COVID-19. This CDR3 has 16 amino acids. Germline-derived CDR1 and CDR2 are LNHDA and SQIVND (reference sequence). The V end was cut by 3 bases, the J end by 5 bases, with 18 bases between. Points from the study as a whole: In the late period after vaccination, infection- and vaccine-induced clones contracted markedly.

The table lists this clone with a count of one. The antigen is undetermined. Clones were sequenced by immunoSEQ multiplex PCR, and TCRdb holds only the in-frame ones, with some missing. Found here are approximately 30,000 clones, roughly four fifths of them singletons; the top ten hold about 1.6%. Expansion of antigen-specific CD4+ T cells with viral peptide pools was carried out by the ViraFEST assay before sequencing. After roughly 9 days in culture, the CD4+ T cells were isolated. As their vaccination, participants received two doses of either BNT162b2 or mRNA-1273. According to the study, vaccine recipients showed no prior SARS-CoV-2 infection and negative nucleocapsid antibodies.

This material consisted of CD4+ T cells from PBMCs cultured with HCoV-NL63 spike peptides, taken after COVID-19 vaccination. V and J are TRBV19 and TRBJ2-3; D possibly corresponds to TRBD1 (7 bases). This receptor was obtained from a human donor who received a COVID-19 vaccine. Some clones in this sample may be carry-over from other donors' samples. DNA for the CDR3: TGTGCCAGTAGTATCCCAACAGGGGAGGAGGTAGATACGCAGTATTTT. Protein: CASSIPTGEEVDTQYF. The full variable domain, its missing parts supplied by reference TRBV19 and TRBJ2-3, is DGGITQSPKYLFRKEGQNVTLSCEQNLNHDAMYWYRQDPGQGLRLIYYSQIVNDFQKGDIAEGYSVSREKKESFPLTVTSAQKNPTAFYLCASSIPTGEEVDTQYFGPGTRLTVL.